The subject of this entry is one T cell receptor (beta chain). Its antigen is not known. V was clipped by 0 bases and J by 4 bases; unmatched bases: 3. Germline assignment: CDR1 GTSNPN and CDR2 SVGIG (reference sequence). The CDR3 is 15 residues long. Random hexamers were used to reverse transcribe about 0.5 to 1 ug of RNA. TCRdb reanalysed the immunoSEQ multiplex PCR reads using MiXCR and keeps one entry per CDR3 protein. The table has over 80,000 distinct CDR3 sequences, about 93% seen once. This specimen comes from a study of CD8 T cells in Susac syndrome. Overall study results and limits: The total CD8+ repertoires yielded sixteen Susac-specific public clones and the CD8+ TEMRA repertoires yielded roughly five.

The chain uses TRBV30 and TRBJ2-1; 10 bases align to TRBD2. The clonotype originates from a human donor with Susac syndrome. The sequencing sample was made of CD8+ T cells from PBMCs. CDR3 sequence: CAWSVWTSGYNEQFF. In nucleotides, the CDR3 is TGTGCCTGGAGTGTATGGACTAGCGGATACAATGAGCAGTTCTTC.